This record looks at one TCR beta chain sequence and its context. These data belong to a study of blood T cell repertoires in COVID-19. J was trimmed by 2 bases and V by 3 bases; bases with no gene match: 3. The CDR3 runs to 14 residues. Germline values: CDR1 SGHNT, CDR2 YENEEA. Profiled with immunoSEQ multiplex PCR; TCRdb holds only in-frame clones, not every one. Of 140,000 to 150,000 clones listed, roughly 80% are singletons. The chain recombines TRBV11-3 with TRBJ2-5; 7 bases match TRBD1. What was sequenced was peripheral blood. The sequence derives from a man in his fifties or sixties with active or convalescent COVID-19. The DNA of the CDR3 is TGTGCCAGCAGCTTGAGGACAGGTCAAGAGACCCAGTACTTC. Encoded protein: CASSLRTGQETQYF.